This T cell receptor beta chain stems from a study of control samples from healthy donors and cancer patients. The CDR3 is 14 residues long. V gave up 3 bases and J gave up 1 base, with 10 bases separating them. CDR1 is KGHSH and CDR2 is LQKENI in the germline V gene. Profiling relied on immunoSEQ multiplex PCR, and the TCRdb table lists in-frame clones only, not all of them. The data show about 54,000 clones, around 97% seen once. Material for sequencing was blood. The chain couples TRBV18 to TRBJ2-7; possible D gene TRBD1, 6 bases. This clonotype was sampled from a woman in her twenties or thirties in good health. CDR3 residues: CASSPLGQSYEQYF. Here the CDR3 DNA reads TGTGCCAGCTCACCCCTAGGACAGTCCTACGAGCAGTACTTC.